Sequencing of this TCR beta chain was carried out in a study of T-cell reconstitution after alpha-beta-depleted transplantation in children. Preparation of the TCRbeta library involved a method that used unique molecular identifiers. TCRdb ran MiXCR on the PCR reads and lists one entry per CDR3 protein. The sample consists of hundreds of thousands of distinct CDR3 sequences, around 17% of them appearing once. This CDR3 has 16 residues. With V trimmed by 1 base and J by 0 bases, 0 bases remained unmatched. Germline CDR1 is KGHSH and CDR2 is LQKENI. This clonotype appeared once. The V gene is TRBV18, the J gene TRBJ2-1, with 10 bases matching TRBD2. The sequence derives from a human donor who donated a stem cell graft to a child with acute myeloid leukemia. The material sequenced was PBMCs from the stem cell graft donor, taken from the stem cell graft. CDR3 in amino acids: CASSPQRGGSYNEQFF. In DNA, the CDR3 is TGTGCCAGCTCACCACAGCGGGGGGGCTCCTACAATGAGCAGTTCTTC. The full variable domain, its missing parts supplied by reference TRBV18 and TRBJ2-1, is NAGVMQNPRHLVRRRGQEARLRCSPMKGHSHVYWYRQLPEEGLKFMVYLQKENIIDESGMPKERFSAEFPKEGPSILRIQQVVRGDSAAYFCASSPQRGGSYNEQFFGPGTRLTVL.